This entry lists 23 T cell receptor beta chains sequenced from one sample in a study of OX40 agonist ivuxolimab in advanced cancers. The method was immunoSEQ multiplex PCR; TCRdb's version includes in-frame clones alone and lacks a portion of them. Of about 66,000 clones listed, 80% to 90% are singletons. The specimen was CD4+ or CD8+ T cells sorted from blood, collected in a trial of the OX40 agonist ivuxolimab. These receptor sequences come from an adult with an advanced solid tumor such as melanoma, head and neck, liver or kidney cancer.

The gene calls are TRBV6-1 and TRBJ2-1; 10 bases line up with TRBD2. The CDR3 totals 17 residues. Unmatched junction bases numbered 12, after V lost 3 bases and J lost 7 bases. Germline lookup yields CDR1 MNHNS and CDR2 SASEGT. Written as DNA, the CDR3 is TGTGCCAGCAGTGAGGTGGTGGGGCTAGCGGGAGTAAATGAGCAGTTCTTC. Its translation is CASSEVVGLAGVNEQFF.

In its sample, this clone was seen once. The chain combines TRBV5-1 with TRBJ1-6; a possible D gene is TRBD1 (5 bases). Trimming cost V 0 bases and J 7 bases, with 11 bases left between them. The germline V gene encodes CDR1 SGHRS and CDR2 YFSETQ. The CDR3 consists of 15 residues. The CDR3 is CASSLGQRGNSPLHF. CDR3 DNA sequence: TGCGCCAGCAGCTTGGGCCAGAGGGGAAATTCACCCCTCCACTTT.

V is TRBV5-6 and J is TRBJ1-2; possible D gene TRBD1, 5 bases. Trimming stripped 4 bases from V and 4 bases from J, with 14 bases between. Germline-derived CDR1 and CDR2 are SGHDT and YYEEEE. This CDR3 spans 14 amino acids. The CDR3 bases are TGTGCCAGCAGCCTCCTAGGGGCAATCTATGGCTACACCTTC. Its translation: CASSLLGAIYGYTF.

The chain joins TRBV6-1 to TRBJ2-7; a weak D match, TRBD1 (5 bases). Germline CDR1 and CDR2: MNHNS and SASEGT. The CDR3 covers 15 residues. Trimming stripped 0 bases from V and 0 bases from J, with 9 bases between. CDR3 nucleotides: TGTGCCAGCAGTGAAGCGTCACAGGCCTCCTACGAGCAGTACTTC. Its translation is CASSEASQASYEQYF.

The chain recombines TRBV29-1 with TRBJ2-2; D gene unclear. Germline values: CDR1 SQVTM, CDR2 ANQGSEA. This CDR3 contains 11 residues. Trimming left V 6 bases short and J 6 bases short, with 8 bases between. CDR3 DNA: TGCAGCGTCTTAGAATCCGGGGAGCTGTTTTTT. It specifies CSVLESGELFF.

This chain connects TRBV28 to TRBJ2-3; 8 bases are a match to TRBD1. Germline lookup yields CDR1 MDHEN and CDR2 SYDVKM. With 9 bases clipped from V and 6 bases from J, the junction kept 11 bases outside the gene matches. There are 14 residues in the CDR3. CDR3 protein: CASGDRSLSDTQYF. In DNA form, the CDR3 reads TGTGCCAGTGGGGACAGGAGTCTTTCGGATACGCAGTATTTT.

The chain joins TRBV29-1 to TRBJ2-7, with TRBD1 as a possible D gene (5 bases). Germline CDR1 SQVTM, CDR2 ANQGSEA. The CDR3 runs 13 residues. V lost 0 bases and J lost 6, with 12 bases in between. CDR3 DNA sequence: TGCAGCGTTGAAGATTCTCCAGGGTTCGAGCAGTACTTC. As protein: CSVEDSPGFEQYF.

V and J are TRBV25-1 and TRBJ2-3; no clear D. CDR3 length: 15 residues. Germline V CDR1 and CDR2: MGHDK, SYGVNS. V lost 3 bases to trimming and J lost 0 bases, with 10 bases between them. CDR3 nucleotides: TGTGCCAGCAGTGATGGTGAATCTAGCACAGATACGCAGTATTTT. It codes for CASSDGESSTDTQYF.

The chain combines TRBV30 with TRBJ1-2; weak D call: TRBD1 (5 bases). Per the germline V gene, CDR1 is GTSNPN and CDR2 is SVGIG (reference sequence). The CDR3 sequence is 13 residues long. V dropped 4 bases and J dropped 2 bases, with 11 bases sitting between them. As DNA, the CDR3 is TGTGCCTGGAACACAGGAGGGAACTATGGCTACACCTTC. Its translation is CAWNTGGNYGYTF.

The chain's CDR3 is CAWSVGISGMSPYEQYF. CDR3 in DNA: TGTGCCTGGAGTGTAGGAATAAGCGGGATGTCCCCCTACGAGCAGTACTTC. V and J are TRBV30 and TRBJ2-7; 7 nucleotides line up with TRBD2. The germline CDR1 and CDR2 sequences are GTSNPN and SVGIG (reference sequence). J gave up 2 bases and V 0 bases, and 13 bases lay outside the gene matches. There are 17 residues in the CDR3.

The chain combines TRBV4-1 with TRBJ1-5, with D perhaps TRBD1 (5 bases). This CDR3 spans 16 amino acids. The V end was cut by 0 bases, the J end by 5 bases, with 14 bases between. Germline V CDR1 and CDR2: MGHRA, YSYEKL. CDR3 sequence (DNA): TGCGCCAGCAGCCAAGAGGACACCTGGACGCATCAGCCCCAGCATTTT. Translating it yields CASSQEDTWTHQPQHF.

This clone was seen only a few times. The V and J genes are TRBV19 and TRBJ2-1; 8 nucleotides match TRBD1. The J segment lost 7 bases and the V segment lost 3 bases, leaving 5 bases of the junction unmatched. The CDR3 covers 14 residues. From germline, CDR1 is LNHDA and CDR2 SQIVND (reference sequence). CDR3 nucleotide sequence: TGTGCCAGTAGTATTGCCCAGGGGGCAAATGAGCAGTTCTTC. Its translation is CASSIAQGANEQFF.

V gene TRBV27 combines with J gene TRBJ1-2; perhaps TRBD1 as D (6 bases). Germline V gene data show CDR1 as MNHEY and CDR2 as SMNVEV (reference sequence). The CDR3 length is 14 residues. Trimming took off 1 base at V and 4 bases at J, with 10 bases between the two ends. CDR3 residues: CASSLYWGAYGYTF. The CDR3 nucleotides are TGTGCCAGCAGTTTATATTGGGGGGCCTATGGCTACACCTTC.

V gene TRBV14 combines with J gene TRBJ2-7; 9 nucleotides agree with TRBD1. CDR3 length: 15 residues. Trimming took 4 bases from V and 9 from J; bases not matched to a gene: 13. Looked up from germline, CDR1 is SGHDN and CDR2 is FVKESK. CDR3 residues: CASSRPGQGRGAQYF. DNA for the CDR3: TGTGCCAGCAGCCGCCCCGGACAGGGGAGGGGCGCGCAGTACTTC.

V and J are TRBV10-2 and TRBJ2-7; 8 nucleotides align to TRBD2. CDR1 WSHSY and CDR2 SAAADI come from the germline V gene. CDR3 length: 16 amino acids. Unmatched junction bases numbered 14, after V lost 4 bases and J lost 6 bases. Here the CDR3 reads CASSATTGTSASEQYF. The CDR3 DNA sequence: TGCGCCAGCAGTGCAACCACCGGGACTAGTGCGAGCGAGCAGTACTTC.

V gene TRBV9 combines with J gene TRBJ2-7; tentatively, D is TRBD2 (7 bases). The V gene lost 3 bases and the J gene lost 0 bases, with 19 bases spanning the gap. Per the germline V gene, CDR1 is SGDLS and CDR2 is YYNGEE. The CDR3 consists of 17 residues. CDR3 DNA: TGTGCCAGCAGCGGGGGGCGTCTTAGCGGGTCCTCCTACGAGCAGTACTTC. It encodes CASSGGRLSGSSYEQYF. Full variable domain (outside the CDR3, taken from reference TRBV9 and TRBJ2-7): DSGVTQTPKHLITATGQRVTLRCSPRSGDLSVYWYQQSLDQGLQFLIQYYNGEERAKGNILERFSAQQFPDLHSELNLSSLELGDSALYFCASSGGRLSGSSYEQYFGPGTRLTVT.

V usage is TRBV7-9 and J usage is TRBJ1-5; the D is unclear. CDR1 SEHNR and CDR2 FQNEAQ come from the germline V gene (reference sequence). The germline V and J ends were trimmed by 3 bases and 7 bases, with 13 bases remaining between them. CDR3 length: 14 residues. The CDR3: CASSLYPSDQPQHF. The CDR3 DNA follows: TGTGCCAGCAGCTTGTATCCTTCGGACCAGCCCCAGCATTTT.

This chain links TRBV28 with TRBJ2-7; the D is unclear. Trimming left V 7 bases short and J 0 bases short, with 13 bases between. The CDR3 extends over 14 amino acids. CDR1 and CDR2 (germline): MDHEN, SYDVKM. The CDR3 reads CASKSRRSSYEQYF. The CDR3, as DNA: TGTGCCAGCAAGAGTCGGAGAAGCTCCTACGAGCAGTACTTC.

This chain links TRBV6-1 with TRBJ1-2; tentatively, D is TRBD1 (5 bases). The ends were cut back, 5 bases at V and 4 bases at J, with 11 bases in the middle. Germline CDR1 MNHNS, CDR2 SASEGT. CDR3 length: 13 residues. As DNA, the CDR3 is TGTGCCAGCAGTTGGGACGAGCTCTATGGCTACACCTTC. This encodes CASSWDELYGYTF.

CDR3: CAISEGRNEQFF. The DNA of the CDR3 is TGTGCCATCAGTGAGGGGAGAAATGAGCAGTTCTTC. The chain combines TRBV10-3 with TRBJ2-1; TRBD2 might be the D (5 bases). This CDR3 has 12 residues. Germline V gene sequence: CDR1 ENHRY, CDR2 SYGVKD. V lost 2 bases, J lost 7 bases, and 6 bases lay in between.

This rearrangement joins TRBV7-9 to TRBJ2-7; maybe TRBD2 (6 bases). CDR3 length: 11 amino acids. V dropped 5 bases and J dropped 6 bases, with 8 bases sitting between them. The V gene's germline CDR1 is SEHNR and CDR2 FQNEAQ (reference sequence). CDR3 amino acids: CASSRDFEQYF. CDR3 nucleotide sequence: TGTGCCAGCAGCCGGGACTTCGAGCAGTACTTC.

This chain uses TRBV4-1 with TRBJ1-5; D not resolved. Germline V gives CDR1 MGHRA, CDR2 YSYEKL. The ends were cut back, 0 bases at V and 8 bases at J, with 8 bases in the middle. The length of the CDR3 is 13 residues. The CDR3 DNA is TGCGCCAGCAGCCAAGATGACGAGGAGCCCCAGCATTTT. It codes for CASSQDDEEPQHF.

This chain uses TRBV4-1 with TRBJ2-1; perhaps TRBD1 as D (6 bases). CDR1 is MGHRA, CDR2 YSYEKL, per germline. The CDR3 is 13 residues long. V lost 5 bases to trimming and J lost 9 bases, with 14 bases between them. CDR3 bases: TGCGCCAGCAGCGAACGCACAGGGCTTGAGCAGTTCTTC. Protein: CASSERTGLEQFF.